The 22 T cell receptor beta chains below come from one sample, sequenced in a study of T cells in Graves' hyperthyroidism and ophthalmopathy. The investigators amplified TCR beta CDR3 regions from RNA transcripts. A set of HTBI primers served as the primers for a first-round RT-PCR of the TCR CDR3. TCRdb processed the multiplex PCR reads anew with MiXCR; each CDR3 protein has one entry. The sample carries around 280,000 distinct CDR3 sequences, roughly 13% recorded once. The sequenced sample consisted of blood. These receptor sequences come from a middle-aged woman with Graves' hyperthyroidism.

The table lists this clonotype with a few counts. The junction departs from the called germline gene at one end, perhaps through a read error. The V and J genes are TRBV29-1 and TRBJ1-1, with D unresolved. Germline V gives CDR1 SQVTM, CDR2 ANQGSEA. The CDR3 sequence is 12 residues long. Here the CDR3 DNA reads TGCAACGTTGGGCAGCCGAACACTGAAGCTTTCTTT. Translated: CNVGQPNTEAFF.

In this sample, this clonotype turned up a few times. The DNA for the CDR3 is TGTGCCAGCAGTCCCCTAACGGGCAGGAAAGCTTTCTTT. It codes for CASSPLTGRKAFF. V is TRBV6-1 and J is TRBJ1-1; no clear D gene. The CDR3 loop spans 13 amino acids. The germline gives CDR1 MNHNS, CDR2 SASEGT. Trimming removed 5 bases at V and 9 bases at J, with 16 bases between.

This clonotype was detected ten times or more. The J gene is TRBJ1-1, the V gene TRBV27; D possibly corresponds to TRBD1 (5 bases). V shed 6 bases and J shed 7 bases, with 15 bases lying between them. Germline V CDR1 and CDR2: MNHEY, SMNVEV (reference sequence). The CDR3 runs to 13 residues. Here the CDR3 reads CASSLGRDREAFF. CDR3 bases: TGTGCCAGCAGCTTGGGCCGGGACCGTGAAGCTTTCTTT.

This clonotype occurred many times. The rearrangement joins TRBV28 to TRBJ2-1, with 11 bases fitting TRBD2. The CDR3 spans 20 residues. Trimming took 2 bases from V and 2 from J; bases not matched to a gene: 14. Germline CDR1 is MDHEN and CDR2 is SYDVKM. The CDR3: CASSLPGRLAGLTTYNEQFF. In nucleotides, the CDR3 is TGTGCCAGCAGTTTACCTGGTCGACTAGCGGGACTGACAACCTACAATGAGCAGTTCTTC.

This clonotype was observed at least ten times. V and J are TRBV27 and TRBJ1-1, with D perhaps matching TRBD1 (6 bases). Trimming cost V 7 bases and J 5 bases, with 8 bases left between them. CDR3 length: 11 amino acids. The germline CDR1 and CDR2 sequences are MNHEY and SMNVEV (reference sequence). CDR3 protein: CASIRGTEAFF. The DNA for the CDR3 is TGTGCCAGCATCAGGGGAACTGAAGCTTTCTTT.

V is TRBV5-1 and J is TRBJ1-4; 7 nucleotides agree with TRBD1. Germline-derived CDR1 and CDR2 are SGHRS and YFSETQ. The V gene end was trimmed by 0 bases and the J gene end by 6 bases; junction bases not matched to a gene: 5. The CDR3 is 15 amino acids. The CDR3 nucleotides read TGCGCCAGCAGCTTGGAGGGACAGATCGATGAAAAACTGTTTTTT. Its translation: CASSLEGQIDEKLFF. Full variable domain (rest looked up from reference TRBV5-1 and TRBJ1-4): KAGVTQTPRYLIKTRGQQVTLSCSPISGHRSVSWYQQTPGQGLQFLFEYFSETQRNKGNFPGRFSGRQFSNSRSEMNVSTLELGDSALYLCASSLEGQIDEKLFFGSGTQLSVL.

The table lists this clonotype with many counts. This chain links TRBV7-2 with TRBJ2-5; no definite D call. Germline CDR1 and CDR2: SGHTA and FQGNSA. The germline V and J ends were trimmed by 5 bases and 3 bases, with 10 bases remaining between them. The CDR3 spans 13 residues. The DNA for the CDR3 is TGTGCCAGCAGCCCAGTACTGGAAGAGACCCAGTACTTC. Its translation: CASSPVLEETQYF.

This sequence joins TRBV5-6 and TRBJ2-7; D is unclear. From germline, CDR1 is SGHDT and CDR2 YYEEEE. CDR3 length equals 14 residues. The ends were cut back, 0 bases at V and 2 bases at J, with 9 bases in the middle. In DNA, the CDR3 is TGTGCCAGCAGCTTGGAGCAACCTCCCTACGAGCAGTACTTC. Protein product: CASSLEQPPYEQYF. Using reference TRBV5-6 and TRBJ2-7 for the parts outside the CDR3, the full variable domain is DAGVTQSPTHLIKTRGQQVTLRCSPKSGHDTVSWYQQALGQGPQFIFQYYEEEERQRGNFPDRFSGHQFPNYSSELNVNALLLGDSALYLCASSLEQPPYEQYFGPGTRLTVT.

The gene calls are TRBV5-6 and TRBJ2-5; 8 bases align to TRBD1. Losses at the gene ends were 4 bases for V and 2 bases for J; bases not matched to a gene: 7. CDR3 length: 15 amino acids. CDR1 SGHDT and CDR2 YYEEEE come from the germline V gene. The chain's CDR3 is CASSLSRGRQETQYF. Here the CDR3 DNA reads TGTGCCAGCAGCCTTTCCAGGGGGCGGCAAGAGACCCAGTACTTC.

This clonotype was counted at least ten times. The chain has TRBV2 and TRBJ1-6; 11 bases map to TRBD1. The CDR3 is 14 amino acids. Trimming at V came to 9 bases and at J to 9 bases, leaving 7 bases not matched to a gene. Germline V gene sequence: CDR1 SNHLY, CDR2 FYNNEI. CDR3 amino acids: CASLLGQGASPLHF. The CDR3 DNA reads TGTGCCAGTTTGCTTGGACAGGGGGCTTCACCCCTCCACTTT.

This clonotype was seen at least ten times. As DNA, the CDR3 is TGTGCCAGCACCTTGGGGTTACCAGCCACTGAAGCTTTCTTT. Its translation: CASTLGLPATEAFF. This chain links TRBV28 with TRBJ1-1; no definite D call. The V and J ends lost 7 bases and 4 bases respectively, with 16 bases between them. The germline V gene encodes CDR1 MDHEN and CDR2 SYDVKM. The CDR3 spans 14 residues.

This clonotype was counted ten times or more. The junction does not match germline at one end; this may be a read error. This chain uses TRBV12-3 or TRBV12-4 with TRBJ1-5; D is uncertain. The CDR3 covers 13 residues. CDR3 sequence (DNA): TGTGCCAGCAGGTTAGGACCGGGGCAGCCCCAGCATTTT. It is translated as CASRLGPGQPQHF.

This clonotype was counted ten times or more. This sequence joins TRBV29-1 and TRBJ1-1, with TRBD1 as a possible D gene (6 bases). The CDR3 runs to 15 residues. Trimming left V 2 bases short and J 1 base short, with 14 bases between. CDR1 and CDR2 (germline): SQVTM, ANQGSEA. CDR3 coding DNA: TGCAGCGTTGAACTTGGGCAGGGGAGGAACACTGAAGCTTTCTTT. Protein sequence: CSVELGQGRNTEAFF. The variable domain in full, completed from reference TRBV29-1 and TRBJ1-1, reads SAVISQKPSRDICQRGTSLTIQCQVDSQVTMMFWYRQQPGQSLTLIATANQGSEATYESGFVIDKFPISRPNLTFSTLTVSNMSPEDSSIYLCSVELGQGRNTEAFFGQGTRLTVV.

This chain's CDR3 is CASTPRGVNEKLFF. CDR3 nucleotide sequence: TGTGCCAGTACCCCCCGAGGGGTGAATGAAAAACTGTTTTTT. V is TRBV19 and J is TRBJ1-4, with a weak D call TRBD1 (5 bases). Trimming took 7 bases from V and 5 from J, leaving 14 bases between them. Germline CDR1 and CDR2: LNHDA and SQIVND (reference sequence). The CDR3 consists of 14 residues.

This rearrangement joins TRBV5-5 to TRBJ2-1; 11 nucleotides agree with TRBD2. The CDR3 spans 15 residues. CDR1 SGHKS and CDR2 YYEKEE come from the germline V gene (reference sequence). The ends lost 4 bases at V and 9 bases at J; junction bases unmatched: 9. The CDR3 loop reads CASSPPLAGGGEQFF. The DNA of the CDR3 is TGTGCCAGCAGCCCTCCGCTAGCGGGAGGCGGTGAGCAGTTCTTC. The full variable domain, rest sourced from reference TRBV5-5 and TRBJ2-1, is DAGVTQSPTHLIKTRGQQVTLRCSPISGHKSVSWYQQVLGQGPQFIFQYYEKEERGRGNFPDRFSARQFPNYSSELNVNALLLGDSALYLCASSPPLAGGGEQFFGPGTRLTVL.

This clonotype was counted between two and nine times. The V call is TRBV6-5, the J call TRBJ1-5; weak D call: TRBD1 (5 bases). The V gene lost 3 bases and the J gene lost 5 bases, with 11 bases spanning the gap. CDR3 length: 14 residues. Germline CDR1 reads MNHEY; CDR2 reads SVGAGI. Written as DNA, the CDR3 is TGTGCCAGCAGTTATTATCGGGGGGATCAGCCCCAGCATTTT. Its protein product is CASSYYRGDQPQHF.

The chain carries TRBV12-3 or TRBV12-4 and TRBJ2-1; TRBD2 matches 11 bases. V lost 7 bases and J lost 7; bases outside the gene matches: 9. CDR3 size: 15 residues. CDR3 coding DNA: TGTGCCAGCACTCCCGGGACTAGCGGTAAGAATGAGCAGTTCTTC. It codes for CASTPGTSGKNEQFF.

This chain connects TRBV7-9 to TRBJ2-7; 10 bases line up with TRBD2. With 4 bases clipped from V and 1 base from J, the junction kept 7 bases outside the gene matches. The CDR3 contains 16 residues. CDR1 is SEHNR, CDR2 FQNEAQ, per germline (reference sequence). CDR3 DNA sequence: TGTGCCAGCAGCTCTCCGGGACTAGCGCCTTCCTACGAGCAGTACTTC. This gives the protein CASSSPGLAPSYEQYF.

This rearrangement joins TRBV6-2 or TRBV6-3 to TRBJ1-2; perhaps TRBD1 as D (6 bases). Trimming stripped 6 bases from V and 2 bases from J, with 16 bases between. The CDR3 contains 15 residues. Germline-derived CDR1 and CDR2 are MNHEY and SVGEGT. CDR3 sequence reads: CASSRPRQENYGYTF. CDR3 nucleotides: TGTGCCAGCAGCCGCCCGCGACAGGAGAACTATGGCTACACCTTC.

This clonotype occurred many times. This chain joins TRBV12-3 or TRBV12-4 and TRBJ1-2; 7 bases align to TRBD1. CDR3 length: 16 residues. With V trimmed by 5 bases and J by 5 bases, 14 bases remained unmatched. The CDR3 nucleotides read TGTGCCAGCAGTAGACAATCCGGGCCCAGGGGGTATGGCTACACCTTC. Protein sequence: CASSRQSGPRGYGYTF.

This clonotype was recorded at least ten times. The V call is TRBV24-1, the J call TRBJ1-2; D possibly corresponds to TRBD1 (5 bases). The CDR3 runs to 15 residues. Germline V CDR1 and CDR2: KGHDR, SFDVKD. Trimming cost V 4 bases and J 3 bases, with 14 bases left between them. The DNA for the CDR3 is TGTGCCACCAGTGACCCAAGTGGAGGGGACTATGGCTACACCTTC. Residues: CATSDPSGGDYGYTF.

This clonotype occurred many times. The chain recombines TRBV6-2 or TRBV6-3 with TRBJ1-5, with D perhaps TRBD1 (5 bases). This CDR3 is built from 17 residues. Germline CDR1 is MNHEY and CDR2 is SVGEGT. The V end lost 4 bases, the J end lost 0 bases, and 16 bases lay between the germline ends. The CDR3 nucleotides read TGTGCCAGCAGTTTTGACAGAACCCAATATAGCAATCAGCCCCAGCATTTT. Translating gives CASSFDRTQYSNQPQHF.